The next 25 T cell receptor beta chains were all read from a single sample in a study of cytomegalovirus exposure and HLA in healthy donors. The PCR made use of 60 Vbeta and 13 Jbeta primers. The protocol was immunoSEQ multiplex PCR, while the TCRdb copy is restricted to in-frame clones and leaves out a portion. This table has more than 95,000 clones, approximately 80% appearing once. Sequenced sample: PBMCs. Receptor source: a man between 25 and 39 years old in good health and CMV-seropositive.

The chain carries TRBV7-6 and TRBJ1-6; 8 positions agree with TRBD1. From germline, CDR1 is SGHVS and CDR2 FNYEAQ. The CDR3 is made up of 17 amino acids. Unmatched junction bases numbered 10, after V lost 4 bases and J lost 5 bases. DNA of the CDR3: TGTGCCAGCAGCTCAGGGGGCATGAGAGGAGATAATTCACCCCTCCACTTT. Its protein is CASSSGGMRGDNSPLHF.

The rearrangement uses TRBV10-3 and TRBJ1-2, with 9 positions matching TRBD1. The CDR3 loop spans 16 amino acids. The J segment lost 0 bases and the V segment lost 6 bases, leaving 8 bases of the junction unmatched. Germline lookup yields CDR1 ENHRY and CDR2 SYGVKD. The CDR3: CAIRRQGVEANYGYTF. CDR3 sequence (DNA): TGTGCCATCAGGCGACAGGGGGTGGAAGCTAACTATGGCTACACCTTC.

On this clone: The sample has other DNA sequences that encode this CDR3 too. The V and J genes are TRBV18 and TRBJ1-2; 7 nucleotides agree with TRBD1. The germline gives CDR1 KGHSH, CDR2 LQKENI. The V segment lost 3 bases and the J segment 3 bases; nucleotides outside the gene matches: 1. This CDR3 has 13 amino acids. CDR3 region: CASSPDRDYGYTF. The CDR3 nucleotides read TGTGCCAGCTCACCTGACAGGGACTATGGCTACACCTTC. Full variable domain (remainder filled in from reference TRBV18 and TRBJ1-2): NAGVMQNPRHLVRRRGQEARLRCSPMKGHSHVYWYRQLPEEGLKFMVYLQKENIIDESGMPKERFSAEFPKEGPSILRIQQVVRGDSAAYFCASSPDRDYGYTFGSGTRLTVV.

This chain uses TRBV6-5 with TRBJ1-5; D perhaps matches TRBD1 (5 bases). Trimming cost V 0 bases and J 7 bases, with 7 bases left between them. Per the germline V gene, CDR1 is MNHEY and CDR2 is SVGAGI. The CDR3 loop spans 13 amino acids. The CDR3 here is CASSYSAGQPQHF. CDR3 in DNA: TGTGCCAGCAGTTACTCGGCAGGGCAGCCCCAGCATTTT.

The gene calls are TRBV28 and TRBJ1-2; 7 bases match TRBD1. The CDR3 extends over 13 amino acids. The trim removed 7 bases at V and 8 bases at J, leaving 10 bases unmatched. Per germline, CDR1 MDHEN and CDR2 SYDVKM. CDR3 amino acids: CASTSTGAWGYTF. CDR3 sequence (DNA): TGTGCCAGCACTTCAACAGGGGCCTGGGGCTACACCTTC.

In this sample, this clone turned up a few times. The rearrangement links TRBV2 to TRBJ2-3; 10 bases agree with TRBD2. CDR3 length equals 16 residues. Trimming cost V 2 bases and J 2 bases; bases outside gene matches: 4. Germline loops: CDR1 SNHLY, CDR2 FYNNEI. The CDR3 region has the DNA TGTGCCAGCAGTGAACTTAGCGGGGGGACCACAGATACGCAGTATTTT. This gives the protein CASSELSGGTTDTQYF. Drawing the rest from reference TRBV2 and TRBJ2-3, the complete variable domain is EPEVTQTPSHQVTQMGQEVILRCVPISNHLYFYWYRQILGQKVEFLVSFYNNEISEKSEIFDDQFSVERPDGSNFTLKIRSTKLEDSAMYFCASSELSGGTTDTQYFGPGTRLTVL.

The V gene is TRBV2, the J gene TRBJ2-1; TRBD2 might be the D (6 bases). CDR3 size: 14 residues. The germline CDR1 and CDR2 sequences are SNHLY and FYNNEI. V lost 4 bases and J 7 bases, leaving 14 bases between the germline ends. CDR3 residues: CASSVVGSRNEQFF. The DNA of the CDR3 is TGTGCCAGCAGTGTAGTCGGGAGTCGGAATGAGCAGTTCTTC. Supplemented by reference TRBV2 and TRBJ2-1, the full variable domain reads EPEVTQTPSHQVTQMGQEVILRCVPISNHLYFYWYRQILGQKVEFLVSFYNNEISEKSEIFDDQFSVERPDGSNFTLKIRSTKLEDSAMYFCASSVVGSRNEQFFGPGTRLTVL.

This clone has more than one count but fewer than ten. The V call is TRBV5-1, the J call TRBJ2-1; 8 bases match TRBD2. CDR1 and CDR2 from the germline V gene are SGHRS and YFSETQ. V lost 0 bases and J lost 8; bases outside the gene matches: 7. The CDR3 has 15 residues. The CDR3 spells CASSLGLAIAHEQFF. CDR3 sequence (DNA): TGCGCCAGCAGCTTGGGACTAGCGATCGCACATGAGCAGTTCTTC.

The chain carries TRBV5-1 and TRBJ1-2, with TRBD1 matching 7 bases. The CDR3 extends over 16 amino acids. Trimming at V came to 1 base and at J to 4 bases, leaving 10 bases not matched to a gene. The germline CDR1 and CDR2 sequences are SGHRS and YFSETQ. This chain's CDR3 is CASSLYSQGGTYGYTF. The DNA of the CDR3 is TGCGCCAGCAGCTTGTATTCGCAGGGGGGCACCTATGGCTACACCTTC.

This clone was detected only once. CDR3: CATFSRLSPDTQYF. The CDR3 bases are TGTGCCACCTTTTCTAGACTTAGTCCAGATACGCAGTATTTT. V and J are TRBV28 and TRBJ2-3, with D unresolved. The germline V gene encodes CDR1 MDHEN and CDR2 SYDVKM. Trimming left V 10 bases short and J 4 bases short, with 18 bases between. The CDR3 runs 14 residues.

The table lists this clone with a few counts. The chain has TRBV7-2 and TRBJ1-2; 7 nucleotides agree with TRBD1. This CDR3 has 13 residues. From germline, CDR1 is SGHTA and CDR2 FQGNSA. The ends lost 3 bases at V and 7 bases at J; junction bases unmatched: 5. The CDR3 DNA reads as TGTGCCAGCAGCTTTTCCGGGACAGCTGGCTACACCTTC. Translating gives CASSFSGTAGYTF.

The V call is TRBV9, the J call TRBJ2-5; the match to TRBD2 covers 12 bases. Germline V gene lookup returns CDR1 SGDLS and CDR2 YYNGEE. After removal of 1 base from V and 7 bases from J, the junction contained 8 bases not matched to a gene. This CDR3 contains 16 residues. The CDR3 region is CASSVWSSGGVMTQYF. The CDR3 nucleotides read TGTGCCAGCAGCGTATGGTCTAGCGGGGGGGTCATGACCCAGTACTTC.

The rearrangement uses TRBV5-6 and TRBJ2-1, with TRBD2 matching over 9 bases. Trimming cost V 0 bases and J 5 bases; bases outside gene matches: 6. Germline V CDR1 and CDR2: SGHDT, YYEEEE. The length of the CDR3 is 16 residues. CDR3 amino acids: CASSLVSGGLDNEQFF. CDR3 nucleotide sequence: TGTGCCAGCAGCTTGGTTAGCGGGGGTCTCGACAATGAGCAGTTCTTC.

The chain combines TRBV9 with TRBJ2-7; no firm D call. Trimming left V 0 bases short and J 2 bases short, with 9 bases between. The CDR3 has 14 residues. Germline V gene sequence: CDR1 SGDLS, CDR2 YYNGEE. The CDR3 loop is CASSVELYPYEQYF. The DNA of the CDR3 is TGTGCCAGCAGCGTAGAGCTCTACCCCTACGAGCAGTACTTC.

The V and J genes are TRBV13 and TRBJ2-3, with D perhaps matching TRBD1 (6 bases). Germline V gives CDR1 PRHDT, CDR2 FYEKMQ (reference sequence). This CDR3 region has 16 residues. Trimming took 2 bases from V and 6 from J, leaving 18 bases between them. CDR3 sequence: CASSLRQGPVADTQYF. In nucleotides, the CDR3 is TGTGCCAGCAGCTTACGGCAGGGGCCAGTGGCGGATACGCAGTATTTT.

This chain links TRBV2 with TRBJ2-7, with D perhaps matching TRBD1 (5 bases). The V end lost 2 bases, the J end lost 0 bases, and 8 bases lay between the germline ends. The CDR3 runs 14 residues. Per germline, CDR1 SNHLY and CDR2 FYNNEI. This CDR3 is CASSERGYSYEQYF. The CDR3 coding sequence is TGTGCCAGCAGTGAAAGGGGATACTCCTACGAGCAGTACTTC.

The chain uses TRBV15 and TRBJ1-4; D is undetermined. This CDR3 region has 13 residues. Trimming left V 0 bases short and J 8 bases short, with 7 bases between. Germline V gives CDR1 LNHNV, CDR2 YYDKDF (reference sequence). The CDR3 DNA reads TGTGCCACCAGCAGAGACTCTCGGGAAAAACTGTTTTTT. It encodes CATSRDSREKLFF.

This clone was seen once. This rearrangement joins TRBV4-1 to TRBJ2-1; 8 bases map to TRBD2. The V gene's germline CDR1 is MGHRA and CDR2 YSYEKL. V was pared by 0 bases and J by 0 bases, with 7 bases of the junction left unmatched. This CDR3 region has 18 residues. DNA of the CDR3: TGCGCCAGCAGCCAAGACCATAAGCGGGGGACCTCCTACAATGAGCAGTTCTTC. It encodes CASSQDHKRGTSYNEQFF.

The genes are TRBV5-1 and TRBJ2-7; 8 nucleotides match TRBD2. V dropped 3 bases and J dropped 6; count of bases not matched to a gene: 5. This CDR3 is 13 amino acids long. The V gene's germline CDR1 is SGHRS and CDR2 YFSETQ. The CDR3 sequence is CASSSQTSVEQYF. The CDR3 DNA reads as TGCGCCAGCAGCTCCCAGACTAGCGTCGAGCAGTACTTC.

The chain uses TRBV4-1 and TRBJ1-2; the D is unclear. The length of the CDR3 is 18 residues. Per germline, CDR1 MGHRA and CDR2 YSYEKL. The V end lost 0 bases, the J end lost 5 bases, and 22 bases lay between the germline ends. The CDR3 sequence is CASSQEGQRSPLLYGYTF. The CDR3 nucleotides read TGCGCCAGCAGCCAAGAGGGTCAGAGGAGCCCCCTTCTATATGGCTACACCTTC.

The rearrangement links TRBV7-3 to TRBJ1-1, with a possible D match to TRBD1 (6 bases). Per the germline V gene, CDR1 is SGHTA and CDR2 is FQGTGA. V was cut by 0 bases and J by 4 bases, with 18 bases left in between. The CDR3 is made up of 17 amino acids. In DNA form, the CDR3 reads TGTGCCAGCAGCTTAACGGGGGGGCAGGGAGGTGGCACTGAAGCTTTCTTT. It codes for CASSLTGGQGGGTEAFF.

The chain carries TRBV7-8 and TRBJ1-5; D may be TRBD1 (6 bases). V was trimmed by 7 bases and J by 3 bases, leaving 10 bases between them. Germline CDR1 and CDR2: SGHVS and FQNEAQ. The CDR3 sequence is 13 residues long. CDR3 loop: CASTRTANQPQHF. The CDR3 bases are TGTGCCAGCACCAGGACAGCCAATCAGCCCCAGCATTTT.

The V gene is TRBV5-1, the J gene TRBJ2-7, with 7 bases that match TRBD2. The CDR3 contains 15 residues. After removal of 1 base from V and 0 bases from J, the junction contained 4 bases not matched to a gene. The germline V gene has CDR1 SGHRS and CDR2 YFSETQ. The CDR3 nucleotides are TGCGCCAGCAGCTTGTTCGGGGGGACCTCCTACGAGCAGTACTTC. Translating it yields CASSLFGGTSYEQYF.

This clone was found once. This sequence joins TRBV15 and TRBJ2-6; TRBD1 aligns across 9 bases. Germline CDR1 is LNHNV and CDR2 is YYDKDF (reference sequence). This CDR3 is 19 amino acids long. The V segment lost 3 bases and the J segment 2 bases; nucleotides outside the gene matches: 11. The CDR3 coding sequence is TGTGCCACCAGCAGGCACCGACAGGGGGAAAGGACTGGGGCCAACGTCCTGACTTTC. Protein sequence: CATSRHRQGERTGANVLTF.

This rearrangement joins TRBV9 to TRBJ1-6, with D unclear. The CDR3 contains 17 residues. V lost 0 bases to trimming and J lost 7 bases, with 17 bases between them. From germline, CDR1 is SGDLS and CDR2 YYNGEE. The CDR3 coding sequence is TGTGCCAGCAGCGTAGGGGTTGGAGGGATTAGCAATTCACCCCTCCACTTT. This codes for CASSVGVGGISNSPLHF.